This T cell receptor beta chain derives from a study of CD8 T cells in Susac syndrome. Study outcomes and limitations: In total CD8+ repertoires, some 15 Susac-specific public clones were found, and in CD8+ TEMRA repertoires, roughly five were found.

The V end was cut by 2 bases, the J end by 4 bases, with 11 bases between. The CDR3 runs 14 residues. The germline gives CDR1 MGHRA, CDR2 YSYEKL. After extraction with the RNeasy kit, roughly 0.45 to 1 ug of the RNA was reverse transcribed using random hexamers. Amplification of TCR beta CDR3 spanned 54 Vbeta and 13 Jbeta via immunoSEQ multiplex PCR. TCRdb used MiXCR to reprocess the immunoSEQ multiplex PCR reads, holding one entry per CDR3 protein. This table holds 150,000 to 200,000 distinct CDR3 sequences, roughly 94% found once. TEMRA cells were FACS-enriched, and CD8+ and CD4+ T cells were isolated negatively. About this clonotype itself: Its cognate antigen is unknown.

The sample taken for sequencing was CD8+ T cells from PBMCs. The V and J genes are TRBV4-1 and TRBJ1-2, with D possibly matching TRBD1 (6 bases). The clonotype originates from a human donor with Susac syndrome. The CDR3 region is CASSQTQGSYGYTF. CDR3 bases: TGCGCCAGCAGCCAAACTCAGGGGTCCTATGGCTACACCTTC.